The clone carrying this T cell receptor (beta chain) was seen more than once but under ten times. This may be a read error, as it is one base from a much larger clone. PCR was performed a second time for about 7 to 11 cycles using a sample-barcoded 5' primer and a J-beta primer mix. Each cDNA molecule received a tag from a template-switch adaptor that had 12 random nucleotides. TCRdb itself ran the 5' RACE reads through MiXCR, one entry per CDR3 protein. Altogether approximately 900,000 distinct CDR3 sequences are present, roughly 29% being singletons, with the ten largest covering roughly a tenth. The record originates from a study of blood T cells in healthy people across ages. V lost 3 bases and J lost 4, with 10 bases in between. CDR1 is DFQATT, CDR2 SNEGSKA, per germline (reference sequence). The length of the CDR3 is 12 residues. Donors were healthy Caucasian individuals from Russia aged roughly 6 to 100. The authors drew about 10 milliliters of peripheral blood from each donor.

These same records also appear under a second study, on T cells of mothers and their children.

The J gene is TRBJ2-7, the V gene TRBV20-1; tentative D call: TRBD2 (5 bases). The TCR sequence derives from a woman in her 40s in good health. The sequenced material came from blood. This chain's CDR3 is CSASELAYEQYF. The CDR3 nucleotides read TGCAGTGCTAGTGAGCTAGCTTACGAGCAGTACTTC.